This TCR beta chain stems from a study of cytomegalovirus exposure and HLA in healthy donors. Study-level results: Reported results showed that the classifier diagnosed cytomegalovirus status with high specificity and sensitivity. Some TCR beta chains (roughly 160 of them) were listed as cytomegalovirus-associated. Most TCR sequences showed up rarely, but some public TCRs showed up in many donors.

From the 120-subject validation cohort, which was separate from the roughly 700-subject first cohort, the donors were drawn. With respect to this clone: Its antigen is not identified. This sample also contains other DNA sequences that code for the same CDR3.

The germline V gene has CDR1 SNHLY and CDR2 FYNNEI. With 6 bases clipped from V and 6 bases from J, the junction kept 1 base outside the gene matches. The CDR3 spans 12 residues. The protocol was immunoSEQ multiplex PCR, while the TCRdb copy is restricted to in-frame clones and leaves out a portion. The sample has hundreds of thousands of clones, about 83% seen once. This clonotype was sampled from a man aged 18-30 years in good health and CMV-seronegative. The chain combines TRBV2 with TRBJ2-3, with TRBD2 matching 9 bases. Sequenced sample: PBMCs. CDR3 DNA sequence: TGTGCCAGCAGCGGACTAGCGGATACGCAGTATTTT. This translates into CASSGLADTQYF. Together with reference TRBV2 and TRBJ2-3, the CDR3 gives the full variable domain: EPEVTQTPSHQVTQMGQEVILRCVPISNHLYFYWYRQILGQKVEFLVSFYNNEISEKSEIFDDQFSVERPDGSNFTLKIRSTKLEDSAMYFCASSGLADTQYFGPGTRLTVL.